A single sample is the source of the 10 T cell receptor beta chains below, sequenced in a study of T cells in Graves' hyperthyroidism and ophthalmopathy. Amplified TCR beta CDR3 regions came from RNA transcripts. The TCR CDR3 was amplified in a first-round RT-PCR using the HTBI primer set. MiXCR was run by TCRdb on the multiplex PCR reads, yielding one entry per CDR3 protein. The sample has roughly 130,000 distinct CDR3 sequences, approximately 20% seen once. Sequencing was performed on blood. The receptors were sampled from a woman between 50 and 59 years old with Graves' hyperthyroidism that later progressed to Graves' ophthalmopathy.

This clonotype came up many times. The gene calls are TRBV11-2 and TRBJ2-2, with no clear D. Germline CDR1 is SGHAT and CDR2 is FQNNGV. Trimming shortened V by 0 bases and J by 3 bases, and 14 bases separated the two germline ends. The CDR3 consists of 17 residues. CDR3 sequence (DNA): TGTGCCAGCAGCTTAGATCAAACAGCTACCTACACCGGGGAGCTGTTTTTT. It specifies CASSLDQTATYTGELFF.

Concerning this clonotype itself: A much larger clone lies one base from this, so it may be a read error. The chain is built from TRBV12-3 or TRBV12-4 and TRBJ2-3; a weak D match, TRBD2 (6 bases). The CDR3 has 15 residues. V gave up 3 bases and J gave up 10 bases, with 20 bases separating them. CDR3 amino acids: CASSFPGGPRAAQYF. In DNA, the CDR3 is TGTGCCAGCAGTTTTCCAGGAGGGCCACGGGCTGCGCAGTATTTT.

Regarding this clonotype: The DNA is left out, because the CDR3 cannot be placed on it with certainty; the CDR3 is given as TCRdb lists it. The chain has TRBV7-2 and TRBJ2-2; TRBD1, the table's D call, was not compared with the DNA. Germline CDR1 is SGHTA and CDR2 is FQGNSA. The CDR3 is made up of 15 amino acids, end residues included. This chain's CDR3 is CASRRGDREPGSCFF.

This clonotype occurred many times. The chain recombines TRBV28 with TRBJ2-7; 9 nucleotides agree with TRBD2. The junction had 9 bases not matched to a gene; V was cut back by 6 bases and J by 3 bases. Looked up from germline, CDR1 is MDHEN and CDR2 is SYDVKM. The CDR3 loop spans 15 amino acids. The CDR3 spells CASRTYLAGYYEQYF. For the CDR3, the DNA is TGTGCCAGCAGGACGTATCTAGCGGGATACTACGAGCAGTACTTC.

The V and J genes are TRBV5-1 and TRBJ2-2; maybe TRBD1 (5 bases). The V gene lost 0 bases and the J gene lost 4 bases, with 7 bases spanning the gap. The CDR3 length is 14 residues. In germline, CDR1 is SGHRS, CDR2 YFSETQ. The CDR3 spells CASSLGRATGELFF. CDR3 sequence (DNA): TGCGCCAGCAGCTTGGGCAGGGCCACCGGGGAGCTGTTTTTT.

This clonotype was detected ten times or more. The chain combines TRBV20-1 with TRBJ1-6; D might be TRBD1 (5 bases). Trimming stripped 4 bases from V and 9 bases from J, with 13 bases between. In germline, CDR1 is DFQATT, CDR2 SNEGSKA (reference sequence). The CDR3 consists of 13 residues. In nucleotides, the CDR3 is TGCAGTGCTAACCGGGACGAAGGTTCACCCCTCCACTTT. It encodes CSANRDEGSPLHF.

This clonotype was observed many times. CDR3 loop: CASSELMNTEAFF. CDR3 coding DNA: TGTGCCAGCAGTGAATTGATGAACACTGAAGCTTTCTTT. The chain links TRBV2 to TRBJ1-1; D is unresolved. The germline V gene has CDR1 SNHLY and CDR2 FYNNEI. The CDR3 runs to 13 residues. V was cut by 2 bases and J by 0 bases, with 4 bases left in between.

There are many counts of this clonotype. J is TRBJ1-2 and V is TRBV20-1; possibly TRBD1 for D (6 bases). The CDR3 runs to 13 residues. Germline CDR1 DFQATT, CDR2 SNEGSKA (reference sequence). The V end was cut by 5 bases, the J end by 4 bases, with 14 bases between. The CDR3 loop reads CSAGGAGVYGYTF. The CDR3 DNA is TGCAGTGCTGGGGGAGCAGGGGTCTATGGCTACACCTTC.

This chain joins TRBV19 and TRBJ2-7; 7 nucleotides match TRBD1. With V trimmed by 8 bases and J by 3 bases, 10 bases remained unmatched. The CDR3 covers 14 residues. CDR1 LNHDA and CDR2 SQIVND come from the germline V gene (reference sequence). CDR3 in DNA: TGTGCCAGTTCAGGGGGAGTGATGGGCTACGAGCAGTACTTC. Its protein is CASSGGVMGYEQYF.

The sample holds a few counts of this clonotype. The chain recombines TRBV19 with TRBJ2-1, with 8 bases identical to TRBD2. The CDR3 runs to 16 residues. V gave up 3 bases and J gave up 8 bases; unmatched junction bases: 12. The germline CDR1 and CDR2 sequences are LNHDA and SQIVND (reference sequence). The CDR3 bases are TGTGCCAGTAGTATCCCCCCTGCGGGGGGATGGTATGAGCAGTTCTTC. Protein product: CASSIPPAGGWYEQFF.